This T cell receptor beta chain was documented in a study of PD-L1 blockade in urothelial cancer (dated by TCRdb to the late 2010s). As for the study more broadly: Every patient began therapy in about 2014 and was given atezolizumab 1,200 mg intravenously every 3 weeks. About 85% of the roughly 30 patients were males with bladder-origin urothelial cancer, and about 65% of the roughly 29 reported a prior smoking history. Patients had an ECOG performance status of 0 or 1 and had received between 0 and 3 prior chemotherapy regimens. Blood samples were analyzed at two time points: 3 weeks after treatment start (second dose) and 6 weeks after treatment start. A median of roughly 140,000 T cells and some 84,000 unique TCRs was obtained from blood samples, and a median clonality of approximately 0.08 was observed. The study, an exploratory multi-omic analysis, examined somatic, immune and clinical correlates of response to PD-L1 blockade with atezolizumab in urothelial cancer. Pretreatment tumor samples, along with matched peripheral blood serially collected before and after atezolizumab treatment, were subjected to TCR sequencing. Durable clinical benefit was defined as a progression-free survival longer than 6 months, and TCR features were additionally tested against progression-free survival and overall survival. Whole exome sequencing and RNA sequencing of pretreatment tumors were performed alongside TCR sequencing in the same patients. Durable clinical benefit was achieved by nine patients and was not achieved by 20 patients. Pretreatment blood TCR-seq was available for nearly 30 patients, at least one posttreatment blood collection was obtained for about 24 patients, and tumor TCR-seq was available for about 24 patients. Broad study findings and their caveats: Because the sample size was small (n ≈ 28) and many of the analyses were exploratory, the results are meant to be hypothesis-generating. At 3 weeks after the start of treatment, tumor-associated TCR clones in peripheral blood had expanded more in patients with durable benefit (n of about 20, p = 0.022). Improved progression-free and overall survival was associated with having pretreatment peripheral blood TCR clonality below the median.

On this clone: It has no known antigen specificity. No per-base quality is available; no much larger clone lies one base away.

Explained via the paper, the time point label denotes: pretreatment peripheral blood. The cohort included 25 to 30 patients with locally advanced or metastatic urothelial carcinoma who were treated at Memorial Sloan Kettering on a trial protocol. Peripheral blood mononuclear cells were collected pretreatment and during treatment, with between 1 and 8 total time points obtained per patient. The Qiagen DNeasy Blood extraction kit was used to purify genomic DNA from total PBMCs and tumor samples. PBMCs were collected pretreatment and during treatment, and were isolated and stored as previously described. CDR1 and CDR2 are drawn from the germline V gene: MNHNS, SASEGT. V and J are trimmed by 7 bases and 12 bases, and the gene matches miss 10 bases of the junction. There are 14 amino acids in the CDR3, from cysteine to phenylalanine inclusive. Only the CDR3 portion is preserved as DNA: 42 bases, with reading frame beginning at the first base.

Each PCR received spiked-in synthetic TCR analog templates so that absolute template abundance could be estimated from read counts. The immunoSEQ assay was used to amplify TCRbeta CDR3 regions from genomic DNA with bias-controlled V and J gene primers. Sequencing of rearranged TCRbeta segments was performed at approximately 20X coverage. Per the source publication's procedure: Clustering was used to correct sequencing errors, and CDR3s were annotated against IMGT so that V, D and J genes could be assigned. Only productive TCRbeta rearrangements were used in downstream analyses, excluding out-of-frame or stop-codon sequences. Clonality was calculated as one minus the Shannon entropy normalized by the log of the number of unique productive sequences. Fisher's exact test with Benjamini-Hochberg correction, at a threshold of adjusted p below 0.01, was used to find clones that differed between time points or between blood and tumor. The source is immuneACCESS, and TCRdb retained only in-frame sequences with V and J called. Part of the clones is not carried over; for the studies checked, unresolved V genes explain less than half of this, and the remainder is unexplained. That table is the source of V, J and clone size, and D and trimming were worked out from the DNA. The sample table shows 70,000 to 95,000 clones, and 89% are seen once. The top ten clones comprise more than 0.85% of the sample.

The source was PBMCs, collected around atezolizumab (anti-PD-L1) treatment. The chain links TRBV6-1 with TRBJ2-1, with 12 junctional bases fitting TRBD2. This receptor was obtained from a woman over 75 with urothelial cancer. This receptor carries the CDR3 CASIGGLAGGRQFF. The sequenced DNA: TGTGCCAGCATAGGAGGGCTAGCGGGAGGGCGGCAGTTCTTC.